These 2 T cell receptor beta chains share one sample of origin, sequenced in a study of T-cell reconstitution after alpha-beta-depleted transplantation in children listed by TCRdb under 2016. Libraries were constructed by PCR. The run used an Illumina HiSeq 2500. TCR library preparation used molecular barcoding, with unique molecular identifiers applied to normalize quantification of the TCRbeta repertoire. TCRdb reran the public reads through fastp at Q25 and MiXCR, keeping productive beta chains. Merged by CDR3 protein, the rows form single entries marked with the most common genes and DNA. This sample is represented by over 300,000 distinct CDR3 sequences; 10% of them were singletons. The ten top clones hold roughly 2.5% of the sample. The specimen comprised PBMCs from the stem cell graft donor, sampled from the stem cell graft. The receptors come from a human donor who donated a stem cell graft to a child with acute lymphoblastic leukemia.

The table lists this clonotype with a few counts. The J gene is TRBJ1-1, the V gene TRBV20-1; possible D gene TRBD1, 5 bases. Germline CDR1 is DFQATT and CDR2 is SNEGSKA (reference sequence). The CDR3 sequence is 14 residues long. The ends were cut back, 2 bases at V and 0 bases at J, with 10 bases in the middle. The CDR3: CSARRQLLNTEAFF. CDR3 DNA: TGCAGTGCTAGACGACAGTTACTGAACACTGAAGCTTTCTTT.

The genes are TRBV20-1 and TRBJ1-6; D ambiguous. Germline CDR1 reads DFQATT; CDR2 reads SNEGSKA (reference sequence). The CDR3 runs 13 residues. V lost 5 bases and J 7 bases, leaving 12 bases between the germline ends. The CDR3 sequence is CSAVVGGNSPLHF. The CDR3 nucleotides are TGCAGTGCTGTCGTGGGTGGCAATTCACCCCTCCACTTT.